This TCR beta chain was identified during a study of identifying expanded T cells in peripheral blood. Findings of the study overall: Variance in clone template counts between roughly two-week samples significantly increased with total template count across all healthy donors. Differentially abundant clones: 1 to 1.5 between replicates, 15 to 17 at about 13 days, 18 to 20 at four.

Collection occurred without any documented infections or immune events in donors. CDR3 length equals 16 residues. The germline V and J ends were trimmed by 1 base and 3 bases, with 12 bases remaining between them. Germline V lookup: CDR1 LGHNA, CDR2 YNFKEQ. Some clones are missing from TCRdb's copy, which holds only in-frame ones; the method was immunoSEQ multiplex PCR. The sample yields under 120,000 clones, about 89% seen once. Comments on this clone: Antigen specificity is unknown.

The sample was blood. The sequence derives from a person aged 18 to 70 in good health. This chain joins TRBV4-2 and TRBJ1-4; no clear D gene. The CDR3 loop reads CASSQGVGQSNEKLFF. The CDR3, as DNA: TGTGCCAGCAGCCAAGGAGTGGGTCAGTCTAATGAAAAACTGTTTTTT.